The following is a T cell receptor beta chain sequence with its context. Sequencing was performed with immunoSEQ multiplex PCR; in TCRdb, only in-frame clones are kept and a portion is missing. Of approximately 300,000 clones in the sample, 70% to 90% were seen once. These data originate in a study of blood T cell repertoires in COVID-19. Looking at the study overall: Material from acute and convalescent COVID-19 was sourced from the United States, Italy and Spain. The analysed material was cDNA or gDNA that came from T cells, B-cell-depleted T cells, or PBMCs.

Everyone who took part was about 18 to 90 years old, and they came from 24 US areas. Among Cohort 3 donors, those recovered had two negative PCRs, clearance, or symptom resolution. The TCR sequence derives from a woman aged 25 to 39 who had recovered from COVID-19. The sequencing input was PBMCs or T cells enriched from blood (not recorded which).

The CDR3 loop is CASSLGGSGTQYF. CDR3 DNA: TGCGCCAGCAGCTTGGGCGGCAGTGGGACCCAGTACTTC. This chain links TRBV5-1 with TRBJ2-5; D uncertain. This CDR3 comprises 13 residues. V lost 0 bases to trimming and J lost 7 bases, with 10 bases between them. The germline CDR1 and CDR2 sequences are SGHRS and YFSETQ.